The present entry profiles one TCR beta chain with its context. Its antigen is still unknown. The record originates from a study of response to subunit inactivated influenza vaccine. The CDR3 has 14 residues. V dropped 6 bases and J dropped 2 bases, with 14 bases sitting between them. Germline CDR1 SGHVS, CDR2 FQNEAQ. Each CDR3 protein is one row after TCRdb ran MiXCR on the RT-PCR reads. Of over 800,000 distinct CDR3 sequences in the sample, about 20% were seen once. Study-level points and caveats: The authors put forward the suggestion that each seasonal influenza vaccination may bring in only a limited number of new T cells.

This clonotype originated in a man aged 45-65 years who received an inactivated influenza vaccine. The sample here was PBMCs from blood, taken more than 4 days after vaccination. V usage is TRBV7-8 and J usage is TRBJ2-7, with D possibly being TRBD2 (5 bases). The CDR3 DNA is TGTGCCAGCAGAGCCTCCGGGAAGCCCTACGAGCAGTACTTC. Protein sequence: CASRASGKPYEQYF.